This T cell receptor (beta chain) was observed in a study of response to subunit inactivated influenza vaccine. TCRdb used MiXCR to reprocess the RT-PCR reads, holding one entry per CDR3 protein. The sample lists a few hundred thousand distinct CDR3 sequences, 10% to 15% seen once, with 7.8% in the top ten. Trimming took off 3 bases at V and 3 bases at J, with 8 bases between the two ends. Germline values: CDR1 MNHEY, CDR2 SVGAGI. The CDR3 runs 13 residues. The source of this sequence is a man aged 50 to 60 who received an inactivated influenza vaccine. V gene TRBV6-5 combines with J gene TRBJ2-5; a possible D gene is TRBD1 (5 bases). Sequenced material: non-naive T cells sorted from PBMCs, taken approximately 15 days before vaccination. The CDR3 nucleotides are TGTGCCAGCAGTTATCAGGACAAAGAGACCCAGTACTTC. Translation gives CASSYQDKETQYF.